This T cell receptor beta chain was captured in a study of T cell responses to AZD1222 COVID-19 vaccine. Study-level background: Second-dose intervals of approximately 4 or approximately 12 weeks were pooled. General observations from the study: The study identified only five or six AZD1222 recipients as seropositive at baseline. Sampled repertoires all dated from after the peak T cell response.

With 4 bases removed from V and 8 bases from J, the gap between germline ends came to 13 bases. The CDR3 is 13 residues long. The germline gives CDR1 SGDLS, CDR2 YYNGEE. Only in-frame clones appear in the TCRdb table, and some are missing; sequencing was by immunoSEQ multiplex PCR. The sample has about 140,000 clones; around 88% are singletons. Comment on this clone: Its matching antigen is unknown.

The chain uses TRBV9 and TRBJ2-1; D is uncertain. This TCR came from an adult in good health. The material was peripheral blood, obtained on day 0 of AZD1222 vaccination. This chain's CDR3 is CASSLRPRDEQFF. The CDR3 nucleotides read TGTGCCAGCAGCCTTAGACCCCGCGATGAGCAGTTCTTC.